A single sample gave rise to the 2 T cell receptor beta chains below, sequenced in a study of blood T cell repertoires in COVID-19. Repertoires were generated with immunoSEQ multiplex PCR, while TCRdb's copy carries only in-frame clones and drops some. The sample contains 70,000 to 85,000 clones, roughly 88% of which appear only once. Sequenced sample: peripheral blood. Receptors originate from a man between 65 and 85 years old with active or convalescent COVID-19.

The sample holds one count of this clone. The CDR3 protein is CASSSTSGGSEKLFF. The CDR3 DNA follows: TGTGCCAGCAGCTCAACATCAGGGGGATCCGAAAAACTGTTTTTT. V usage is TRBV9 and J usage is TRBJ1-4, with TRBD1 matching over 7 bases. Germline assignment: CDR1 SGDLS and CDR2 YYNGEE. The CDR3 runs 15 residues. J gave up 8 bases and V 4 bases, and 11 bases lay outside the gene matches.

V usage is TRBV18 and J usage is TRBJ2-3; 7 positions match TRBD1. J gave up 2 bases and V 5 bases, and 10 bases lay outside the gene matches. Germline lookup yields CDR1 KGHSH and CDR2 LQKENI. CDR3 size: 16 residues. The CDR3 DNA is TGTGCCAGCTCAATCAGGACAGGTGCCACCACAGATACGCAGTATTTT. Its translation: CASSIRTGATTDTQYF.